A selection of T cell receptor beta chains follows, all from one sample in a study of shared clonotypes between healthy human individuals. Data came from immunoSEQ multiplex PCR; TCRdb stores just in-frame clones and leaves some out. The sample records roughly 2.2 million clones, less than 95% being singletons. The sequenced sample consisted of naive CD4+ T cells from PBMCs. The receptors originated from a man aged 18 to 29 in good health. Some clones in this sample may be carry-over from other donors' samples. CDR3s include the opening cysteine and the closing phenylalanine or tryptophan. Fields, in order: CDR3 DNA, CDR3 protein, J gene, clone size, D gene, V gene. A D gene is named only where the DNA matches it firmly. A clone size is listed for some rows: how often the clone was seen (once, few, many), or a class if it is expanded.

TGTGCCAGCAGCTTAGTCTCGGGAGGCTACAATGAGCAGTTCTTC | CASSLVSGGYNEQFF | TRBJ2-1 | NA | TRBD2 | TRBV7-3
TGCGCCAGCAGCCAGAGGGGACAGGGTCCCACTGAAGCTTTCTTT | CASSQRGQGPTEAFF | TRBJ1-1 | NA | TRBD1 | TRBV4-3
TGCAGCGTTGAGGACAGGCGAGGGGAGACCCAGTACTTC | CSVEDRRGETQYF | TRBJ2-5 | NA | TRBD1 | TRBV29-1
TGTGCCAGCAGTTCCCCCCCCACAGATACGCAGTATTTT | CASSSPPTDTQYF | TRBJ2-3 | few | NA | TRBV28
TGTGCCTGGAGTCAAGTCTCTGGGGCCAACGTCCTGACTTTC | CAWSQVSGANVLTF | TRBJ2-6 | NA | NA | TRBV30
TGTGCCAGCTCACCAGGGACAGGTGGAAACACCATATATTTT | CASSPGTGGNTIYF | TRBJ1-3 | NA | TRBD1 | TRBV18
TGCGCCAGCAGCTTGTGGGACAGCGCCTACGAGCAGTACTTC | CASSLWDSAYEQYF | TRBJ2-7 | NA | TRBD1 | TRBV5-1
TGTGCCAGCAGTTTAGGTGGAGCTTATAATGAAAAACTGTTTTTT | CASSLGGAYNEKLFF | TRBJ1-4 | once | NA | TRBV28
TGTGCCAGCAGTGAAGCCGGCGTGGTTGGCAGAAGGGGCGAGCAGTACTTC | CASSEAGVVGRRGEQYF | TRBJ2-7 | NA | NA | TRBV6-1
TGTGCCAGTAGTATCGGACAGGGCGGCTACACCTTC | CASSIGQGGYTF | TRBJ1-2 | once | TRBD1 | TRBV19
TGTGCCAGCAGCTTAGCGAGGACAGGGGGTTACGAGCAGTACTTC | CASSLARTGGYEQYF | TRBJ2-7 | NA | TRBD1 | TRBV11-2
TGCGCCAGCAGCTTCGTTTACAGGGGAGAGACCCAGTACTTC | CASSFVYRGETQYF | TRBJ2-5 | NA | TRBD1 | TRBV5-1
TGCAGTGCTTCCCAGGTCGAAAAACTGTTTTTT | CSASQVEKLFF | TRBJ1-4 | NA | NA | TRBV20-1
TGTGCCAGCAGCCCCGGACAGGGGGCTGCTACGCAGTATTTT | CASSPGQGAATQYF | TRBJ2-3 | NA | TRBD1 | TRBV6-6
TGTGCCAGCAGCGTCCGGGACTCCCCCGGGTTCGCCGGGGAGCTGTTTTTT | CASSVRDSPGFAGELFF | TRBJ2-2 | NA | NA | TRBV21-1
TGCGCCAGCAGCCTGGGGGGAATCTCACCCGTTGAGCAGTACTTC | CASSLGGISPVEQYF | TRBJ2-7 | NA | NA | TRBV5-1
TGCGCCAGCAGCCCCCCCGGAGGGGAAGTCGGGGAGCTGTTTTTT | CASSPPGGEVGELFF | TRBJ2-2 | NA | NA | TRBV5-1
TGTGCCACCAGCAGAGAGGACCAGCCCCAGCATTTT | CATSREDQPQHF | TRBJ1-5 | NA | NA | TRBV15
TGTGCCAGCAGTGCTTCTAGTTTGCAGTACAATGAGCAGTTCTTC | CASSASSLQYNEQFF | TRBJ2-1 | NA | NA | TRBV6-1
TGTGCCAGCAGCTCGGGACCGGCCTTAAATCAGCCCCAGCATTTT | CASSSGPALNQPQHF | TRBJ1-5 | NA | NA | TRBV7-9
TGTGCCAGCAGTTTAGGCCCCAGCACAGATACGCAGTATTTT | CASSLGPSTDTQYF | TRBJ2-3 | NA | NA | TRBV25-1
TGTGCCAGCAGCGCAGGGGGCATTAACTATGGCTACACCTTC | CASSAGGINYGYTF | TRBJ1-2 | NA | TRBD1 | TRBV4-2
TGTGCCAGCAGCCGTTTTATGAACACTGAAGCTTTCTTT | CASSRFMNTEAFF | TRBJ1-1 | NA | NA | TRBV28
TGTGCCAGCAGTGAAAGGGACAGGGTTTTCCAGTACTTC | CASSERDRVFQYF | TRBJ2-4 | NA | TRBD1 | TRBV2
TGTGCCAGCAGCTTGGACCGGGGATCCTACAATGAGCAGTTCTTC | CASSLDRGSYNEQFF | TRBJ2-1 | NA | NA | TRBV5-4
TGTGCCATCAGTCAGGGATACACCGGGGAGCTGTTTTTT | CAISQGYTGELFF | TRBJ2-2 | NA | NA | TRBV10-3
TGTGCCAGCAGTTTAGCCCTCTCTTCCGGGACACAACAAGAGACCCAGTACTTC | CASSLALSSGTQQETQYF | TRBJ2-5 | NA | NA | TRBV28
TGTGCCACCAGCAGAGGTGACGGCGGGGGGAGACAGCCCCAGCATTTT | CATSRGDGGGRQPQHF | TRBJ1-5 | NA | NA | TRBV15
TGTGCCAGCAGCTTGGATGCGACAGGGGAAGAGACCCAGTACTTC | CASSLDATGEETQYF | TRBJ2-5 | NA | TRBD1 | TRBV5-4
TGTGCCAGCACTGGAACCAGCTACGAGCAGTACTTC | CASTGTSYEQYF | TRBJ2-7 | NA | NA | TRBV2
TGTGCCAGCAGTTTCCCCGGGGCCGTAGCTAACTATGGCTACACCTTC | CASSFPGAVANYGYTF | TRBJ1-2 | NA | NA | TRBV28
TGTGCCAGCTCATCCTACGACTCCTACGAGCAGTACTTC | CASSSYDSYEQYF | TRBJ2-7 | NA | NA | TRBV18
TGCGCCAGCAGGCCGGGACAGGGTAGGGACACTGAAGCTTTCTTT | CASRPGQGRDTEAFF | TRBJ1-1 | NA | TRBD1 | TRBV4-1
TGTGCCAGCAGTTGGACAATCACTGAAGCTTTCTTT | CASSWTITEAFF | TRBJ1-1 | few | NA | TRBV28
TGTGCCAGCAGCGTAGACGGGGGCCCTGAAGCTTTCTTT | CASSVDGGPEAFF | TRBJ1-1 | few | NA | TRBV9
TGTGCCAGCAGTTCGATGAGTCAGCCCCAGCATTTT | CASSSMSQPQHF | TRBJ1-5 | NA | NA | TRBV28
TGTGCCAGCAGTCCACGGGGGCGGAGGAACACTGAAGCTTTCTTT | CASSPRGRRNTEAFF | TRBJ1-1 | NA | NA | TRBV6-5
TGTGCCTGGAGTCCGGACAGGGGAATGGAGACCCAGTACTTC | CAWSPDRGMETQYF | TRBJ2-5 | NA | TRBD1 | TRBV30
TGTGCCAGCAGCTACAGTCGTGCGGGAGTGAGGTACAATGAGCAGTTCTTC | CASSYSRAGVRYNEQFF | TRBJ2-1 | NA | TRBD2 | TRBV11-2
TGTGCCAGCAGACACGACGGCAAGGGCACCGGGGAGCTGTTTTTT | CASRHDGKGTGELFF | TRBJ2-2 | NA | NA | TRBV28
TGCGCCAGCAGCTTGGATCGCCGACTAGCGGGAGAAGCCGGGGAGCTGTTTTTT | CASSLDRRLAGEAGELFF | TRBJ2-2 | NA | TRBD2 | TRBV5-1
TGTGCCATTAGACGTCCGGGACAGGGGAACTATGGCTACACCTTC | CAIRRPGQGNYGYTF | TRBJ1-2 | NA | TRBD1 | TRBV28
TGTGCCATCAGTGACGAGGGTATGAACACTGAAGCTTTCTTT | CAISDEGMNTEAFF | TRBJ1-1 | NA | NA | TRBV10-3
TGTGCCATCAGTGAGATCACAGGGGAGACCCAGTACTTC | CAISEITGETQYF | TRBJ2-5 | once | NA | TRBV10-3